This passage covers 27 T cell receptor beta chains from one sample sequenced in a study of T cell responses to AZD1222 COVID-19 vaccine. This table comes from immunoSEQ multiplex PCR, and its TCRdb copy is limited to in-frame clones, with some not included. The sample gives approximately 100,000 clones, roughly 84% of which show up once; approximately 15% is in the top ten. Sequences were derived from peripheral blood, sampled on day 0 of AZD1222 vaccination. The receptors originated from an adult in good health.

This clone showed up just once. The V call is TRBV6-5, the J call TRBJ2-2; 8 nucleotides match TRBD1. Germline V gene sequence: CDR1 MNHEY, CDR2 SVGAGI. V trimming: 2 bases; J trimming: 5 bases; junction bases outside the gene matches: 7. The length of the CDR3 is 16 residues. The CDR3 sequence: CASSYASGGWTGELFF. CDR3 nucleotides: TGTGCCAGCAGTTACGCCTCAGGGGGCTGGACCGGGGAGCTGTTTTTT.

This chain connects TRBV4-2 to TRBJ1-6; D unresolved. CDR1 and CDR2 from the germline V gene are LGHNA and YNFKEQ. The CDR3 runs to 14 residues. Trimming pared 4 bases from V and 14 bases from J, leaving 18 bases between. The CDR3 sequence is CASSPSGSSLALHF. In DNA, the CDR3 is TGTGCCAGCAGCCCCTCGGGGTCTAGTCTCGCCCTCCACTTT.

The rearrangement joins TRBV30 to TRBJ2-1, with D maybe TRBD1 (6 bases). The CDR3 has 14 residues. Deletions cut 5 bases from V and 5 bases from J, with 16 bases between. CDR1 GTSNPN and CDR2 SVGIG come from the germline V gene (reference sequence). The CDR3 coding sequence is TGTGCCTGGGGGGGCCAGCGGAGCGACAATGAGCAGTTCTTC. Translation: CAWGGQRSDNEQFF.

CDR3 bases: TGTGCCAGCAGCTCCGCCTGGGGGGCGAACACTGAAGCTTTCTTT. Protein sequence: CASSSAWGANTEAFF. This chain links TRBV7-8 with TRBJ1-1, with a tentative D call TRBD1 (6 bases). CDR1 is SGHVS, CDR2 FQNEAQ, per germline. Trimming stripped 4 bases from V and 1 base from J, with 13 bases between. The CDR3 is made up of 15 amino acids.

This chain joins TRBV6-2 or TRBV6-3 and TRBJ1-5, with a possible D match to TRBD1 (6 bases). V was pared by 2 bases and J by 5 bases, with 16 bases between. The length of the CDR3 is 16 residues. Germline lookup yields CDR1 MNHEY and CDR2 SVGEGT. The CDR3 reads CASSYADQGLDQPQHF. CDR3 in DNA: TGTGCCAGCAGTTACGCGGATCAGGGGTTGGATCAGCCCCAGCATTTT.

V gene TRBV27 combines with J gene TRBJ1-4; possibly TRBD1 for D (5 bases). Germline V gives CDR1 MNHEY, CDR2 SMNVEV (reference sequence). The CDR3 extends over 18 amino acids. V was clipped by 2 bases and J by 2 bases, with 18 bases between them. The CDR3 sequence is CASSLRFGQGKTNEKLFF. In nucleotides, the CDR3 is TGTGCCAGCAGTTTAAGGTTCGGACAAGGCAAGACTAATGAAAAACTGTTTTTT.

The rearrangement joins TRBV7-2 to TRBJ2-3, with D maybe TRBD1 (5 bases). CDR3 size: 16 residues. The V gene lost 5 bases and the J gene lost 2 bases, with 17 bases spanning the gap. The germline V gene has CDR1 SGHTA and CDR2 FQGNSA. This chain's CDR3 is CASSPLMGHHTDTQYF. The CDR3 nucleotides read TGTGCCAGCAGCCCACTAATGGGGCACCACACAGATACGCAGTATTTT. The whole variable domain, remainder taken from reference TRBV7-2 and TRBJ2-3, is GAGVSQSPSNKVTEKGKDVELRCDPISGHTALYWYRQSLGQGLEFLIYFQGNSAPDKSGLPSDRFSAERTGGSVSTLTIQRTQQEDSAVYLCASSPLMGHHTDTQYFGPGTRLTVL.

V gene TRBV7-2 combines with J gene TRBJ1-1; D might be TRBD1 (6 bases). V was clipped by 2 bases and J by 5 bases, with 15 bases between them. This CDR3 is 15 amino acids long. Germline-derived CDR1 and CDR2 are SGHTA and FQGNSA. The CDR3 region has the DNA TGTGCCAGCAGCTTAATCCCACAGGGCGGGACTGAAGCTTTCTTT. This gives the protein CASSLIPQGGTEAFF. Filled out from reference TRBV7-2 and TRBJ1-1, the complete variable domain reads GAGVSQSPSNKVTEKGKDVELRCDPISGHTALYWYRQSLGQGLEFLIYFQGNSAPDKSGLPSDRFSAERTGGSVSTLTIQRTQQEDSAVYLCASSLIPQGGTEAFFGQGTRLTVV.

The chain combines TRBV7-6 with TRBJ2-3; 9 positions agree with TRBD2. With 5 bases clipped from V and 6 bases from J, the junction kept 12 bases outside the gene matches. CDR1 SGHVS and CDR2 FNYEAQ come from the germline V gene. The CDR3 spans 16 residues. CDR3 in amino acids: CASSGGPSSGVDTQYF. The CDR3 DNA follows: TGTGCCAGCAGCGGAGGCCCCTCTAGCGGGGTGGATACGCAGTATTTT.

The CDR3 DNA reads as TGTGCCACCAGCCGCTTGACAGGGGACCGCGTAGAAGCTTTCTTT. Encoded protein: CATSRLTGDRVEAFF. This chain uses TRBV15 with TRBJ1-1, with TRBD1 identical over 8 bases. CDR1 is LNHNV and CDR2 is YYDKDF in the germline V gene (reference sequence). J lost 8 bases, V lost 5 bases, and 13 bases had no gene match. The CDR3 spans 15 residues.

This clone was seen only once. The V gene is TRBV12-3 or TRBV12-4, the J gene TRBJ1-2; the D gene is possibly TRBD1 (6 bases). CDR3 size: 12 residues. Trimming took 1 base from V and 7 from J, leaving 7 bases between them. The CDR3 region is CASSLEGGGYTF. Written as DNA, the CDR3 is TGTGCCAGCAGTTTAGAGGGGGGTGGCTACACCTTC.

The chain joins TRBV18 to TRBJ2-7, with 7 bases identical to TRBD1. The CDR3 is made up of 14 amino acids. Germline V gene data show CDR1 as KGHSH and CDR2 as LQKENI. Trimming removed 4 bases from V and 3 bases from J; junction bases left unmatched: 6. The CDR3 is CASSLKTGSYEQYF. The CDR3 DNA is TGTGCCAGCTCACTTAAGACAGGGAGCTACGAGCAGTACTTC.

The V call is TRBV24-1, the J call TRBJ1-5, with D tentatively TRBD1 (5 bases). V was pared by 3 bases and J by 7 bases, with 12 bases between. Germline CDR1 KGHDR, CDR2 SFDVKD. The CDR3 has 14 amino acids. Written as DNA, the CDR3 is TGTGCCACCAGTGATCCGGGGCCAGGCCAGCCCCAGCATTTT. This gives the protein CATSDPGPGQPQHF.

The chain carries TRBV28 and TRBJ2-1; D possibly corresponds to TRBD1 (5 bases). V dropped 2 bases and J dropped 3 bases, with 11 bases sitting between them. This CDR3 has 15 amino acids. CDR1 MDHEN and CDR2 SYDVKM come from the germline V gene. CDR3 protein: CASSLVGRDYNEQFF. CDR3 DNA sequence: TGTGCCAGCAGTTTAGTTGGCAGGGACTACAATGAGCAGTTCTTC.

The chain uses TRBV7-6 and TRBJ1-3, with D possibly being TRBD1 (6 bases). Germline V gene sequence: CDR1 SGHVS, CDR2 FNYEAQ. The CDR3 runs to 15 residues. V lost 5 bases and J 3 bases, leaving 14 bases between the germline ends. The CDR3 spells CASSLLQGNGNTIYF. As DNA, the CDR3 is TGTGCCAGCAGCCTACTACAGGGTAATGGAAACACCATATATTTT.

This clone appeared once. This chain connects TRBV7-2 to TRBJ2-3; TRBD2 is a possible D gene (6 bases). The CDR3 has 18 residues. V lost 5 bases to trimming and J lost 0 bases, with 21 bases between them. CDR1 is SGHTA and CDR2 is FQGNSA in the germline V gene. The CDR3 DNA reads TGTGCCAGCAGCCCTAGGCGGGTCGGGGGAACTAGCACAGATACGCAGTATTTT. This gives the protein CASSPRRVGGTSTDTQYF. The whole variable domain, remainder taken from reference TRBV7-2 and TRBJ2-3, is GAGVSQSPSNKVTEKGKDVELRCDPISGHTALYWYRQSLGQGLEFLIYFQGNSAPDKSGLPSDRFSAERTGGSVSTLTIQRTQQEDSAVYLCASSPRRVGGTSTDTQYFGPGTRLTVL.

V and J are TRBV6-6 and TRBJ2-3; the D is unclear. CDR3 size: 13 residues. V was clipped by 7 bases and J by 3 bases, with 11 bases between them. Germline lookup yields CDR1 MNHNY and CDR2 SVGAGI (reference sequence). CDR3 in amino acids: CASIQTKTDTQYF. CDR3 DNA: TGTGCCAGCATTCAGACGAAAACAGATACGCAGTATTTT.

A single count supports this clone. CDR3 loop: CASSLAGGFTDTQYF. For the CDR3, the DNA is TGCGCCAGCAGCTTGGCTGGGGGCTTCACAGATACGCAGTATTTT. The chain recombines TRBV5-1 with TRBJ2-3; tentatively, D is TRBD1 (6 bases). V lost 0 bases, J lost 2 bases, and 10 bases lay in between. CDR1 and CDR2 (germline): SGHRS, YFSETQ. The CDR3 sequence is 15 residues long.

This rearrangement joins TRBV19 to TRBJ2-5, with 10 bases lining up with TRBD1. CDR3 length: 16 residues. CDR1 is LNHDA, CDR2 SQIVND, per germline (reference sequence). With V trimmed by 5 bases and J by 2 bases, 8 bases remained unmatched. Written as DNA, the CDR3 is TGTGCCAGTAGTCCCCGGACAGGGGGGGGACAAGAGACCCAGTACTTC. Translation gives CASSPRTGGGQETQYF. Together with reference TRBV19 and TRBJ2-5, the CDR3 gives the full variable domain: DGGITQSPKYLFRKEGQNVTLSCEQNLNHDAMYWYRQDPGQGLRLIYYSQIVNDFQKGDIAEGYSVSREKKESFPLTVTSAQKNPTAFYLCASSPRTGGGQETQYFGPGTRLLVL.

The chain has TRBV7-2 and TRBJ2-1; 11 nucleotides match TRBD2. Germline V lookup: CDR1 SGHTA, CDR2 FQGNSA. The CDR3 sequence is 14 residues long. V gave up 8 bases and J gave up 4 bases; unmatched junction bases: 4. As DNA, the CDR3 is TGTGCCAGCTGGGGGACTAGCGGTTACAATGAGCAGTTCTTC. Translation: CASWGTSGYNEQFF.

The chain is built from TRBV19 and TRBJ2-2, with D perhaps TRBD1 (6 bases). CDR1 is LNHDA, CDR2 SQIVND, per germline (reference sequence). The V end was cut by 6 bases, the J end by 0 bases, with 14 bases between. The CDR3 runs to 16 residues. This chain's CDR3 is CASSPRTASNTGELFF. The DNA for the CDR3 is TGTGCCAGTAGCCCACGGACAGCCTCGAACACCGGGGAGCTGTTTTTT.

The chain couples TRBV30 to TRBJ2-1; 9 bases are shared with TRBD1. V trimming: 1 base; J trimming: 1 base; junction bases outside the gene matches: 2. CDR1 and CDR2 (germline): GTSNPN, SVGIG (reference sequence). The CDR3 runs to 15 residues. This chain's CDR3 is CAWSAGQGSYNEQFF. CDR3 DNA sequence: TGTGCCTGGAGTGCGGGACAGGGTTCCTACAATGAGCAGTTCTTC.

The chain links TRBV6-4 to TRBJ1-2; D perhaps matches TRBD1 (6 bases). From germline, CDR1 is MRHNA and CDR2 SNTAGT. The CDR3 covers 13 residues. Trimming pared 3 bases from V and 4 bases from J, leaving 9 bases between. In DNA form, the CDR3 reads TGTGCCAGCAGTGATCTAGGGGGCTATGGCTACACCTTC. This codes for CASSDLGGYGYTF.

The chain uses TRBV10-3 and TRBJ2-3; either TRBD1 or TRBD2 may fit D (5 bases each). Germline values: CDR1 ENHRY, CDR2 SYGVKD. V was cut by 6 bases and J by 6 bases, with 16 bases left in between. CDR3 size: 14 residues. The CDR3 sequence: CAISPSQGVDTQYF. The CDR3 nucleotides are TGTGCCATCAGCCCTAGCCAAGGGGTGGATACGCAGTATTTT.

This chain uses TRBV6-6 with TRBJ1-6; tentative D call: TRBD1 (6 bases). Deletions cut 0 bases from V and 8 bases from J, with 14 bases between. CDR1 is MNHNY, CDR2 SVGAGI, per germline (reference sequence). CDR3 size: 16 residues. The CDR3 protein is CASSYSQGQRDSPLHF. DNA for the CDR3: TGTGCCAGCAGTTACTCCCAAGGACAGAGAGATTCACCCCTCCACTTT.

This clone has only one observation. The chain recombines TRBV28 with TRBJ2-2, with D unclear. Trimming shortened V by 11 bases and J by 6 bases, and 13 bases separated the two germline ends. CDR3 size: 12 residues. Germline V CDR1 and CDR2: MDHEN, SYDVKM. CDR3 nucleotides: TGTGCCTCACGGGCTTTGGCCGGGGAGCTGTTTTTT. Translation: CASRALAGELFF.

The chain links TRBV19 to TRBJ2-2; TRBD2 agrees at 11 bases. Looked up from germline, CDR1 is LNHDA and CDR2 is SQIVND (reference sequence). After removal of 10 bases from V and 0 bases from J, the junction contained 4 bases not matched to a gene. The CDR3 sequence is 15 residues long. CDR3 bases: TGTGCCATAGGGACTAGCGGAGCGAACACCGGGGAGCTGTTTTTT. It encodes CAIGTSGANTGELFF.